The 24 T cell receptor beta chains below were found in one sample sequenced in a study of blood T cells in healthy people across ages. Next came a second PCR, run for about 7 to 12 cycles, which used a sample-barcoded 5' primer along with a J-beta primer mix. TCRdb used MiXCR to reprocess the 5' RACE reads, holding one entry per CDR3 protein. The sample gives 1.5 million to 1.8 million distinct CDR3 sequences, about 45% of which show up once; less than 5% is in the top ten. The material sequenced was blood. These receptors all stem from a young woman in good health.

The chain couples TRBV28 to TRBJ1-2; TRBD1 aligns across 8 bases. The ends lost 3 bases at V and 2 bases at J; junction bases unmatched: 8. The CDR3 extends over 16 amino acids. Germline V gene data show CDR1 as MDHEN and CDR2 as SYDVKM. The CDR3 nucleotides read TGTGCCAGCAGTTTTCCGGACAGGGCCACCAACTATGGCTACACCTTC. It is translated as CASSFPDRATNYGYTF.

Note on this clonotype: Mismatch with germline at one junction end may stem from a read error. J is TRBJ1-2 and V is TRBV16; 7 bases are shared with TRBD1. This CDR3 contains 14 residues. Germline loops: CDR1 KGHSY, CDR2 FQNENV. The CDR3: CASSPTRDRAGCTF. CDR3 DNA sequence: TGTGCCAGCAGCCCCACCAGAGACAGGGCTGGCTGCACCTTC.

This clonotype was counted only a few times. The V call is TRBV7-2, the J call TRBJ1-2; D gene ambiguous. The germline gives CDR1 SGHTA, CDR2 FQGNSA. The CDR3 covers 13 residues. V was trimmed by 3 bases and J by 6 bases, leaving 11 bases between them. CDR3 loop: CASSLGLENGYTF. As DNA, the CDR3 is TGTGCCAGCAGCTTGGGTCTAGAAAATGGCTACACCTTC. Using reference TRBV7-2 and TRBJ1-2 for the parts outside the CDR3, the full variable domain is GAGVSQSPSNKVTEKGKDVELRCDPISGHTALYWYRQSLGQGLEFLIYFQGNSAPDKSGLPSDRFSAERTGGSVSTLTIQRTQQEDSAVYLCASSLGLENGYTFGSGTRLTVV.

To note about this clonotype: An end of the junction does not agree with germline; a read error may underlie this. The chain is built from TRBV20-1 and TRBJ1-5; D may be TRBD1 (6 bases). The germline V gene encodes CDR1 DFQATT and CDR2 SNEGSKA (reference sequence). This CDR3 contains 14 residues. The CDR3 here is CSARGQGTHQPQHF. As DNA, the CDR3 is TGCAGTGCGAGAGGGCAGGGGACACATCAGCCCCAGCATTTT.

The CDR3 nucleotides are TGCAGTGCTAGAAGGAGAGGCAAGATGAGCACAGATACGCAGTATTTT. Translating gives CSARRRGKMSTDTQYF. This chain joins TRBV20-1 and TRBJ2-3, with D uncertain. In germline, CDR1 is DFQATT, CDR2 SNEGSKA (reference sequence). This CDR3 contains 16 residues. V was cut by 2 bases and J by 0 bases, with 15 bases left in between.

The CDR3 DNA is TGTGCCAGCAGCCCGTGGGCCACCGGTGGCAGGGGATATTGGGGCACTGAAGCTTTCTTT. It is translated as CASSPWATGGRGYWGTEAFF. The J gene is TRBJ1-1, the V gene TRBV6-1; TRBD1 is a possible D gene (6 bases). The CDR3 consists of 20 residues. Looked up from germline, CDR1 is MNHNS and CDR2 is SASEGT. V shed 6 bases and J shed 4 bases, with 33 bases lying between them.

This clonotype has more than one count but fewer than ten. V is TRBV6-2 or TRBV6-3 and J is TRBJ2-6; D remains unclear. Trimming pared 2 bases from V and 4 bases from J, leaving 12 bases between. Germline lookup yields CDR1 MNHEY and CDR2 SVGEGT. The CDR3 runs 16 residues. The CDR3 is CASSYDPSLGANVLTF. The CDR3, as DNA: TGTGCCAGCAGTTACGATCCCTCCCTCGGGGCCAACGTCCTGACTTTC.

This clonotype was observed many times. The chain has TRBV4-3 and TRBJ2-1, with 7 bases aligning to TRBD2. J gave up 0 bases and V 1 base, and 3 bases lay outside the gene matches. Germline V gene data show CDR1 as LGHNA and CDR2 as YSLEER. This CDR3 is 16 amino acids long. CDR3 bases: TGCGCCAGCAGCCAAGGAGCGGGGCTCTCCTACAATGAGCAGTTCTTC. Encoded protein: CASSQGAGLSYNEQFF.

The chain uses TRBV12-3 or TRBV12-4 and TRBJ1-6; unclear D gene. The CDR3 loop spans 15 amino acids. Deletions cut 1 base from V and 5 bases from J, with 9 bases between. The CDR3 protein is CASSLVSRNNSPLHF. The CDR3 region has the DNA TGTGCCAGCAGTTTAGTGTCCAGGAATAATTCACCCCTCCACTTT.

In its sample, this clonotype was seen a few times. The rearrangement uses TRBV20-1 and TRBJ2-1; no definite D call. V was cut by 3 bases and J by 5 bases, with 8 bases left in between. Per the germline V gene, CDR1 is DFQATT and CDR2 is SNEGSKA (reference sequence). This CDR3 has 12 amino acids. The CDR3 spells CSASAWNNEQFF. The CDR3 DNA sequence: TGCAGTGCTAGTGCATGGAACAATGAGCAGTTCTTC.

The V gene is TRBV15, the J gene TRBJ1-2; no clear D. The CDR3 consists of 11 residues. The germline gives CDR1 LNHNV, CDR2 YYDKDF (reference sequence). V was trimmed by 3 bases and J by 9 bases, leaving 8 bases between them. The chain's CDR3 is CATSRGVRYTF. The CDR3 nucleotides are TGTGCCACCAGCAGGGGAGTACGCTACACCTTC.

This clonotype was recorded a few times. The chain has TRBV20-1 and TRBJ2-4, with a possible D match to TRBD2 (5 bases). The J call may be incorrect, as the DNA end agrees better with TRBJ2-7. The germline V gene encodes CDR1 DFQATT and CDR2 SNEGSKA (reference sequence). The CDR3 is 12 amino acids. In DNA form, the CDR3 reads TGCAGTGCGCCTGGACTGAACTACGAGCAGTACTTC. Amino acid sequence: CSAPGLNYEQYF.

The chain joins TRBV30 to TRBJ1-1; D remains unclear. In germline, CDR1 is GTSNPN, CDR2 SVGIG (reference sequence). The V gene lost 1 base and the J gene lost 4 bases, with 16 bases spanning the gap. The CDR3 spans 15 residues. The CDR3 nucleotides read TGTGCCTGGAGTGAATGGGGAGATTATAGCACTGAAGCTTTCTTT. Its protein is CAWSEWGDYSTEAFF. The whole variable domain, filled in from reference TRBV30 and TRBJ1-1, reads SQTIHQWPATLVQPVGSPLSLECTVEGTSNPNLYWYRQAAGRGLQLLFYSVGIGQISSEVPQNLSASRPQDRQFILSSKKLLLSDSGFYLCAWSEWGDYSTEAFFGQGTRLTVV.

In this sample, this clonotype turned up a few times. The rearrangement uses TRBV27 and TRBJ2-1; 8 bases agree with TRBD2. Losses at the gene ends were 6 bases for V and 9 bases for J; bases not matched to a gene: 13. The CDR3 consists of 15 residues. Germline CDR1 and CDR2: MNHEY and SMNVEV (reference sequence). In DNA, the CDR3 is TGTGCCAGCAGGGACCAGTCGGGTAGCGGGGTTGAGCAGTTCTTC. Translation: CASRDQSGSGVEQFF.

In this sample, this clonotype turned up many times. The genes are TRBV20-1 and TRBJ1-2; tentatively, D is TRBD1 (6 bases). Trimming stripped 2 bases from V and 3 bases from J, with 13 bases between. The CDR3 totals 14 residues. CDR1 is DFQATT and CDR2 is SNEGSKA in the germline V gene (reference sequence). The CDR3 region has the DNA TGCAGTGCTAGAAGGTCAGGGGAGGACTATGGCTACACCTTC. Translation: CSARRSGEDYGYTF.

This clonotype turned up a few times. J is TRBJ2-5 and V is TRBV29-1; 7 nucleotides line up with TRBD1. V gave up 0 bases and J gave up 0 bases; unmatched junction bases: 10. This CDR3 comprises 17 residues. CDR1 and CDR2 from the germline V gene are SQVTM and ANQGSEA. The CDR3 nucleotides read TGCAGCGTTGAAGATGTAACAGGGGAGCAGTACCAAGAGACCCAGTACTTC. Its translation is CSVEDVTGEQYQETQYF. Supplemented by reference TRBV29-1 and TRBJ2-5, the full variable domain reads SAVISQKPSRDICQRGTSLTIQCQVDSQVTMMFWYRQQPGQSLTLIATANQGSEATYESGFVIDKFPISRPNLTFSTLTVSNMSPEDSSIYLCSVEDVTGEQYQETQYFGPGTRLLVL.

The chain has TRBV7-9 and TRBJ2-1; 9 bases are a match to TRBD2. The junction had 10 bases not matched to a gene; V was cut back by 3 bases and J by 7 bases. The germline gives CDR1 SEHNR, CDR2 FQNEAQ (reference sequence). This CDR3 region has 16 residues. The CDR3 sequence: CASSFYLAGVVNEQFF. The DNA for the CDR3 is TGTGCCAGCAGCTTCTATTTAGCGGGGGTAGTGAATGAGCAGTTCTTC.

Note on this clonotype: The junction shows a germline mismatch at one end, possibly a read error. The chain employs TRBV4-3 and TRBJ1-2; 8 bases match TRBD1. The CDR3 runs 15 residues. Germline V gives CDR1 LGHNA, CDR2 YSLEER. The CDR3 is CTSSQEDGTGYGYTF. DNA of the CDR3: TGCACCAGCAGCCAAGAGGACGGGACAGGCTATGGCTACACCTTC.

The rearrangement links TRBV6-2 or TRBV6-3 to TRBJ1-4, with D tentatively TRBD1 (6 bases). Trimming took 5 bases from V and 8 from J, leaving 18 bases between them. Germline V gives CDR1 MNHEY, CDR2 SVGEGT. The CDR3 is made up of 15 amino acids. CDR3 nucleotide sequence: TGTGCCAGCAGTAAAACAGGGTCGTCCTACGAAAAACTGTTTTTT. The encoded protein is CASSKTGSSYEKLFF.

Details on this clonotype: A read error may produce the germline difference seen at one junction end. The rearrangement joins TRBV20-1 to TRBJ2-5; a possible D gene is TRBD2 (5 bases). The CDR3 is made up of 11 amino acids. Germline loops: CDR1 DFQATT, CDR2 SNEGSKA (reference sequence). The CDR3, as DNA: TGCAGTGCCAACTCTTGGGAGACCAAGTACTTC. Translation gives CSANSWETKYF.

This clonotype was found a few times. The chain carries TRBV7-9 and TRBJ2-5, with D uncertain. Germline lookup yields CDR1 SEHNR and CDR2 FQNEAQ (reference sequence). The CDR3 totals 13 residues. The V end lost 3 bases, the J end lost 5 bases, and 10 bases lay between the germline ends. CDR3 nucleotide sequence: TGTGCCAGCAGCTTGTGGGTAGAGGAGACCCAGTACTTC. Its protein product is CASSLWVEETQYF.

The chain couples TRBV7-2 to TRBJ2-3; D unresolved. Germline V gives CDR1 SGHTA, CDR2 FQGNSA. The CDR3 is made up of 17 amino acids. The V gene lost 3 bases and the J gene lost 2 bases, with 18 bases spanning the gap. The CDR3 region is CASSFYASLGFTDTQYF. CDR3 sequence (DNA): TGTGCCAGCAGCTTCTACGCTTCCCTCGGATTCACAGATACGCAGTATTTT.

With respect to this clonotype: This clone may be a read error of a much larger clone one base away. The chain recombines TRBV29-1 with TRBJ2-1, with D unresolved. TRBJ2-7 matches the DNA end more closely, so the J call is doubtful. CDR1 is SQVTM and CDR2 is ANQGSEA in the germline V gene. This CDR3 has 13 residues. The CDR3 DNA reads TGCAGCGAACGGACGTCGACCTACAATGAGCAGTACTTC. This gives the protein CSERTSTYNEQYF.

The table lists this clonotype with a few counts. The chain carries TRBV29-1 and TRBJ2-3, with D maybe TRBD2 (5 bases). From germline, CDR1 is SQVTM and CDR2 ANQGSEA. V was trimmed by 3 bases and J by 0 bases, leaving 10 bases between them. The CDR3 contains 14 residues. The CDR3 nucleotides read TGCAGCGTTGAGATGGGCGGGAGCACAGATACGCAGTATTTT. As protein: CSVEMGGSTDTQYF.